These 9 T cell receptor beta chains originate from one sample sequenced in a study of T cells in tumors after PD-1 blockade. TCRdb's copy holds only in-frame clones and misses some; the assay was immunoSEQ multiplex PCR. The data contain 10,000 to 15,000 clones, nearly 65% of them singletons. The starting material was tumor tissue, obtained before anti-PD-1 treatment. The receptors shown here come from a human donor with cutaneous squamous cell carcinoma.

The chain joins TRBV9 to TRBJ2-7, with D unresolved. CDR3 size: 12 residues. Germline CDR1 is SGDLS and CDR2 is YYNGEE. V lost 4 bases to trimming and J lost 6 bases, with 11 bases between them. The CDR3 sequence is CASSSGLGEQYF. CDR3 DNA sequence: TGTGCCAGCAGCTCAGGTCTAGGCGAGCAGTACTTC.

The chain carries TRBV27 and TRBJ2-3; TRBD2 agrees at 8 bases. The CDR3 covers 15 residues. Germline V gene sequence: CDR1 MNHEY, CDR2 SMNVEV (reference sequence). V shed 3 bases, J shed 6 bases, and the junction held 8 bases outside the gene matches. CDR3 DNA: TGTGCCAGCAGTTTGTCAGCGGGAGTTTTGGATACGCAGTATTTT. Residues: CASSLSAGVLDTQYF.

The CDR3 sequence is CASSQQSTGFNGYTF. The CDR3 region has the DNA TGTGCCAGCAGCCAACAATCGACAGGGTTTAATGGCTACACCTTC. This sequence joins TRBV4-2 and TRBJ1-2, with 7 bases matching TRBD1. Germline trimming cut 2 bases from V and 6 bases from J; bases unmatched to any gene: 9. Germline V gene data show CDR1 as LGHNA and CDR2 as YNFKEQ. The CDR3 length is 15 residues.

This clone is medium-sized within its sample. The chain recombines TRBV27 with TRBJ2-7; D ambiguous. The CDR3 sequence is 14 residues long. Germline values: CDR1 MNHEY, CDR2 SMNVEV (reference sequence). V was trimmed by 6 bases and J by 4 bases, leaving 16 bases between them. The CDR3: CASRQKTYPYEQYF. In DNA, the CDR3 is TGTGCCAGCAGACAAAAAACCTACCCTTACGAGCAGTACTTC.

The chain recombines TRBV14 with TRBJ2-3, with 15 bases fitting TRBD2. From germline, CDR1 is SGHDN and CDR2 FVKESK. The CDR3 is made up of 18 amino acids. Trimming removed 4 bases from V and 1 base from J; junction bases left unmatched: 6. CDR3 in DNA: TGTGCCAGCAGCCCGGGACTAGCGGGAGGCTTAGGCACAGATACGCAGTATTTT. Translated, it gives CASSPGLAGGLGTDTQYF. Drawing the rest from reference TRBV14 and TRBJ2-3, the complete variable domain is EAGVTQFPSHSVIEKGQTVTLRCDPISGHDNLYWYRRVMGKEIKFLLHFVKESKQDESGMPNNRFLAERTGGTYSTLKVQPAELEDSGVYFCASSPGLAGGLGTDTQYFGPGTRLTVL.

The chain uses TRBV4-1 and TRBJ2-5, with 10 bases aligning to TRBD2. Germline CDR1 and CDR2: MGHRA and YSYEKL. Losses at the gene ends were 4 bases for V and 5 bases for J; bases not matched to a gene: 13. There are 17 residues in the CDR3. CDR3 sequence (DNA): TGCGCCAGCAGCCCACTAGCGGGGTACGGTAGCTGGGAGACCCAGTACTTC. Translation: CASSPLAGYGSWETQYF.

The chain has TRBV29-1 and TRBJ2-5; D gene uncertain. The CDR3 length is 10 residues. V was pared by 3 bases and J by 5 bases, with 4 bases between. Germline V CDR1 and CDR2: SQVTM, ANQGSEA. The chain's CDR3 is CSVDSETQYF. CDR3 DNA: TGCAGCGTTGATAGCGAGACCCAGTACTTC.

The chain joins TRBV19 to TRBJ1-5; a possible D gene is TRBD1 (6 bases). The CDR3 is 16 amino acids. Germline V gives CDR1 LNHDA, CDR2 SQIVND (reference sequence). Trimming cost V 6 bases and J 1 base, with 16 bases left between them. The CDR3 reads CASSHQGTGSNQPQHF. CDR3 bases: TGTGCCAGTAGCCATCAGGGGACGGGGAGCAATCAGCCCCAGCATTTT.

This clone was counted a few times. The chain couples TRBV4-1 to TRBJ1-4, with a weak D call TRBD1 (6 bases). The CDR3 totals 16 residues. V lost 1 base to trimming and J lost 5 bases, with 14 bases between them. Looked up from germline, CDR1 is MGHRA and CDR2 is YSYEKL. The CDR3 DNA follows: TGCGCCAGCAGCCAAGTGAAACGAACAGGGAATGAAAAACTGTTTTTT. It translates to CASSQVKRTGNEKLFF.